The sample holds a few counts of the clone carrying this T cell receptor (beta chain). Its cognate antigen is unknown. The data are from a study of T cell responses to AZD1222 COVID-19 vaccine. Points from the study as a whole: Donors were mostly white British, more females; clonal diversity possibly underestimated. No day 14 peak samples; only post-peak repertoires were characterized. Spike was spanned by vaccine-associated CD4 TCRs, with dominance at 160-218 and 743-854.

Data came from immunoSEQ multiplex PCR; TCRdb stores just in-frame clones and leaves some out. The sample has about 100,000 clones, about 89% seen once. Germline V lookup: CDR1 LNHDA, CDR2 SQIVND (reference sequence). The CDR3 runs 13 residues. The V end was cut by 5 bases, the J end by 7 bases, with 12 bases between. The sample was peripheral blood, taken on day 0 of MenACWY control vaccination. This TCR derives from an adult in good health. V and J are TRBV19 and TRBJ2-1; the D gene is possibly TRBD1 (5 bases). As DNA, the CDR3 is TGTGCCAGTAGTCGCGTTGACAGTAATGAGCAGTTCTTC. As protein: CASSRVDSNEQFF. The full variable domain, in which reference TRBV19 and TRBJ2-1 provide the parts outside the CDR3, is DGGITQSPKYLFRKEGQNVTLSCEQNLNHDAMYWYRQDPGQGLRLIYYSQIVNDFQKGDIAEGYSVSREKKESFPLTVTSAQKNPTAFYLCASSRVDSNEQFFGPGTRLTVL.